The following is a TCR beta chain sequence with its context. This table comes from immunoSEQ multiplex PCR, and its TCRdb copy is limited to in-frame clones, with some not included. The sample lists fewer than 600,000 clones; approximately 87% were seen once. The data are from a study of blood T cell repertoires in COVID-19. Source material: PBMCs or T cells enriched from blood (not recorded which). The receptor was derived from a woman between 35 and 50 years old who had recovered from COVID-19.

The CDR3 DNA follows: TGTGCCAGCAGCCAAACTGGGGGACTTTGGGAGCAGTACTTC. This encodes CASSQTGGLWEQYF. V and J are TRBV14 and TRBJ2-7; possible D gene TRBD2, 6 bases. V was trimmed by 2 bases and J by 7 bases, leaving 15 bases between them. This CDR3 is built from 14 residues. CDR1 and CDR2 (germline): SGHDN, FVKESK.